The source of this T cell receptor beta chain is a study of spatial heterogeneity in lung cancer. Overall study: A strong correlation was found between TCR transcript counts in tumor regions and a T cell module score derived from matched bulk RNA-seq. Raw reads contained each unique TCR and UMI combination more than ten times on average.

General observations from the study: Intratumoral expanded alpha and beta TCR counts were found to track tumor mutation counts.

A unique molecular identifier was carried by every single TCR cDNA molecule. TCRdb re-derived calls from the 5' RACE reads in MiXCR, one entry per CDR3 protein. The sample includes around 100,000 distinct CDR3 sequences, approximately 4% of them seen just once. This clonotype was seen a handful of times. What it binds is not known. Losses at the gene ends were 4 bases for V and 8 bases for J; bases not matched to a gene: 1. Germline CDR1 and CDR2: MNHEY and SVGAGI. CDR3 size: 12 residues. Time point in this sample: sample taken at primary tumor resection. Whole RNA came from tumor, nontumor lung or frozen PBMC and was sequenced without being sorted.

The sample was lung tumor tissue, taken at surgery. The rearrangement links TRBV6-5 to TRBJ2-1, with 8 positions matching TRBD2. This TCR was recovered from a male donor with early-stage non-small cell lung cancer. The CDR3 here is CASSWREDEQFF. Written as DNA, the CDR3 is TGTGCCAGCAGTTGGCGGGAGGATGAGCAGTTCTTC.